This TCR beta chain was captured by sequencing in a study of cytomegalovirus exposure and HLA in healthy donors. General observations from the study: Available immune exposure information was restricted to CMV serostatus only. Most sequenced TCRs were rare (though some public TCRs occurred in many donors). Judged likely to be a sequencing artifact was a cluster of highly shared sequence variants.

There are 12 residues in the CDR3. The germline gives CDR1 SEHNR, CDR2 FQNEAQ (reference sequence). PCR used 60 Vbeta primers and 13 Jbeta primers. The method was immunoSEQ multiplex PCR; TCRdb's version includes in-frame clones alone and lacks a portion of them. The sample includes approximately 140,000 clones, around 80% seen only once; the top ten take 2.5% to 4%. As to this clone: What it binds is unknown.

The V and J genes are TRBV7-9 and TRBJ2-5; D gene uncertain. The end of the DNA is better explained by TRBJ2-7, so the J call may be wrong. The clonotype was recovered from a man in his forties in good health and CMV-seronegative. Sequences were obtained from PBMCs. This CDR3 reads CASSLVVYEQYF. CDR3 nucleotides: TGTGCCAGCAGCTTAGTTGTATACGAGCAGTACTTC.